Below are 15 T cell receptor beta chains sequenced from a single sample in a study of OX40 agonist ivuxolimab in advanced cancers. The repertoire was sequenced with immunoSEQ multiplex PCR; TCRdb's copy has only in-frame clones and lacks some. The table records about 24,000 clones, 85% of them present only once. Sequenced here: CD4+ or CD8+ T cells sorted from blood, sampled in a trial of the OX40 agonist ivuxolimab. The receptors come from an adult with an advanced solid tumor such as melanoma, head and neck, liver or kidney cancer.

The CDR3 DNA reads as TGTGCCAGCAGCTTAGGGGGATTGGGATTAGGAAAGACCCAGTACTTC. It specifies CASSLGGLGLGKTQYF. The rearrangement uses TRBV7-3 and TRBJ2-5; D may correspond to TRBD1 or TRBD2 (5 bases each). V lost 2 bases and J lost 6, with 19 bases in between. CDR3 length equals 16 residues. Germline lookup yields CDR1 SGHTA and CDR2 FQGTGA.

The rearrangement links TRBV6-5 to TRBJ2-7; the match to TRBD2 covers 8 bases. V was pared by 5 bases and J by 5 bases, with 8 bases of the junction left unmatched. Germline V gene data show CDR1 as MNHEY and CDR2 as SVGAGI. There are 14 residues in the CDR3. The CDR3 sequence: CASSNGRASHEQYF. CDR3 nucleotides: TGTGCCAGCAGTAACGGGAGGGCTTCCCACGAGCAGTACTTC.

The chain couples TRBV5-6 to TRBJ1-5; a weak D match, TRBD1 (5 bases). The CDR3 extends over 18 amino acids. Trimming shortened V by 1 base and J by 0 bases, and 17 bases separated the two germline ends. CDR1 and CDR2 (germline): SGHDT, YYEEEE. The DNA of the CDR3 is TGTGCCAGCAGCTTGTGGGGGACGGCTACTTATAGCAATCAGCCCCAGCATTTT. Translated: CASSLWGTATYSNQPQHF.

This chain uses TRBV7-6 with TRBJ2-1, with D perhaps TRBD1 (5 bases). Trimming shortened V by 1 base and J by 10 bases, and 11 bases separated the two germline ends. The CDR3 is 13 amino acids. The germline CDR1 and CDR2 sequences are SGHVS and FNYEAQ. The chain's CDR3 is CASSLDQGGEQFF. The CDR3 DNA reads TGTGCCAGCAGCTTAGATCAGGGTGGCGAGCAGTTCTTC.

CDR3: CASSIGGQGSEQFF. Written as DNA, the CDR3 is TGTGCCAGTAGTATAGGGGGACAGGGTTCGGAGCAGTTCTTC. The rearrangement uses TRBV19 and TRBJ2-1, with 9 bases aligning to TRBD1. Germline lookup yields CDR1 LNHDA and CDR2 SQIVND (reference sequence). There are 14 residues in the CDR3. The trim removed 1 base at V and 10 bases at J, leaving 5 bases unmatched.

CDR3 sequence (DNA): TGTGCCAGCAGTGGGACAGGGGACTATGGCTACACCTTC. Translation gives CASSGTGDYGYTF. This chain uses TRBV6-1 with TRBJ1-2; TRBD1 agrees at 9 bases. The germline V gene has CDR1 MNHNS and CDR2 SASEGT. J was trimmed by 3 bases and V by 4 bases; bases with no gene match: 0. This CDR3 is 13 amino acids long.

This chain joins TRBV10-3 and TRBJ1-5; D not certain. Per the germline V gene, CDR1 is ENHRY and CDR2 is SYGVKD. CDR3 size: 15 residues. V lost 5 bases, J lost 1 base, and 12 bases lay in between. The CDR3 region is CAISNGDGSNQPQHF. CDR3 sequence (DNA): TGTGCCATCAGTAACGGGGATGGGAGCAATCAGCCCCAGCATTTT.

The J gene is TRBJ2-3, the V gene TRBV4-3, with a tentative D call TRBD2 (5 bases). Germline V CDR1 and CDR2: LGHNA, YSLEER. The CDR3 extends over 14 amino acids. V was clipped by 1 base and J by 1 base, with 6 bases between them. The CDR3 DNA is TGCGCCAGCAGCCAAGGGGGAGGCACAGATACGCAGTATTTT. It specifies CASSQGGGTDTQYF.

The rearrangement uses TRBV10-3 and TRBJ2-4; TRBD1 or TRBD2 may be the D gene (5 bases each). Trimming took 4 bases from V and 8 from J, leaving 12 bases between them. The V gene's germline CDR1 is ENHRY and CDR2 SYGVKD. CDR3 length equals 13 residues. CDR3 sequence: CAISGGFKDIQYF. Written as DNA, the CDR3 is TGTGCCATCAGTGGGGGGTTTAAGGACATTCAGTACTTC.

The chain uses TRBV7-2 and TRBJ2-1; TRBD2 matches 14 bases. The CDR3 totals 18 residues. The V and J ends lost 1 base and 8 bases, in that order; junction bases with no gene match: 10. CDR1 is SGHTA and CDR2 is FQGNSA in the germline V gene. CDR3 in amino acids: CASSLDRLAGGRGDEQFF. The CDR3 nucleotides are TGTGCCAGCAGCTTAGACAGACTAGCGGGGGGGCGAGGAGATGAGCAGTTCTTC.

V usage is TRBV6-1 and J usage is TRBJ2-7; no firm D call. The V and J ends lost 1 base and 9 bases respectively, with 16 bases between them. The CDR3 is 14 amino acids. Germline-derived CDR1 and CDR2 are MNHNS and SASEGT. CDR3 region: CASSEGRYLVGQYF. For the CDR3, the DNA is TGTGCCAGCAGTGAAGGCAGGTATTTAGTTGGGCAGTACTTC.

V gene TRBV6-5 combines with J gene TRBJ1-4, with TRBD1 matching 10 bases. This CDR3 comprises 15 residues. V was pared by 6 bases and J by 7 bases, with 8 bases of the junction left unmatched. The germline CDR1 and CDR2 sequences are MNHEY and SVGAGI. The CDR3 nucleotides are TGTGCCAGCAGCCCCGACAGGGGGCGACGTGAAAAACTGTTTTTT. Translation: CASSPDRGRREKLFF.

The chain carries TRBV9 and TRBJ1-1; unclear D gene. The CDR3 has 14 amino acids. Trimming removed 0 bases at V and 1 base at J, with 7 bases between. The germline gives CDR1 SGDLS, CDR2 YYNGEE. The CDR3 DNA follows: TGTGCCAGCAGCGTAGATCCAGCGAACACTGAAGCTTTCTTT. This sequence encodes CASSVDPANTEAFF.

This sequence joins TRBV2 and TRBJ2-7; D is unresolved. The CDR3 totals 13 residues. The V end lost 1 base, the J end lost 2 bases, and 6 bases lay between the germline ends. The V gene's germline CDR1 is SNHLY and CDR2 FYNNEI. In nucleotides, the CDR3 is TGTGCCAGCAGTGAAGGAAACACCTACGAGCAGTACTTC. Protein sequence: CASSEGNTYEQYF.

The chain employs TRBV11-2 and TRBJ2-1; 9 nucleotides align to TRBD2. Germline CDR1 and CDR2: SGHAT and FQNNGV. The CDR3 spans 15 residues. V lost 5 bases to trimming and J lost 10 bases; unmatched junction nucleotides: 12. CDR3 loop: CASSHRTSEFQEQFF. DNA for the CDR3: TGTGCCAGCAGCCACAGGACTAGCGAATTTCAGGAGCAGTTCTTC.